This entry describes one T cell receptor (beta chain). Its antigen is as yet unknown. People with hyperthyroidism were aged 18 to 65 and newly diagnosed, under 2 months' duration. Other autoimmune diseases, uncontrolled infections, pregnancy and lactation each led to patient exclusion. The sample belongs to a study of Graves' ophthalmopathy and Graves' hyperthyroidism. The study, taken as a whole, reports: Sensitivity of roughly 64% and specificity of 72% to 80% were achieved by the model that predicted ophthalmopathy progression.

Looked up from germline, CDR1 is MDHEN and CDR2 is SYDVKM. The CDR3 loop spans 16 amino acids. V lost 6 bases, J lost 3 bases, and 12 bases stayed unmatched. RNA transcripts provided the template for amplifying TCR beta CDR3 regions. Scientists carried out first-round RT-PCR using HTBI primers and then a second-round multiplex PCR. TCRdb processed the multiplex PCR reads anew with MiXCR; each CDR3 protein has one entry. The sample consists of 560,000 or so distinct CDR3 sequences, roughly 40% of them appearing once. This TCR came from an adult man with Graves' hyperthyroidism. V usage is TRBV28 and J usage is TRBJ1-1; 8 bases agree with TRBD1. What was sequenced was peripheral blood or thyroid tissue (not recorded which). This CDR3 reads CASSSYQGAPDTEAFF. In nucleotides, the CDR3 is TGTGCCAGCAGCAGTTACCAGGGGGCGCCGGACACTGAAGCTTTCTTT.